A selection of T cell receptor beta chains follows, all from one sample in a study of blood T cells in healthy people across ages. TCRdb called the 5' RACE reads again in MiXCR, with one record for every CDR3 protein. The sample yields 1.5 million to 2 million distinct CDR3 sequences, about 50% seen once. The sequencing sample was made of blood. These receptors came from a woman aged 35 to 49 in good health. CDR3s include the opening cysteine and the closing phenylalanine or tryptophan. D genes are given only for firm matches. For some rows the clone size is stated as once, few or many, or as a class when expanded; others skip it.

CDR3 DNA	CDR3 protein	J gene	clone size	D gene	V gene
TGTGCCAGCAGTTACCCACCTCGGCAGGGCCGTCAAGAGACCCAGTACTTC	CASSYPPRQGRQETQYF	TRBJ2-5	NA	NA	TRBV6-6
TGCGCCAGCAGCCAAGCTGTGCTTTACAATCAGCCCCAGCATTTT	CASSQAVLYNQPQHF	TRBJ1-5	NA	NA	TRBV4-1
TGTGCCAGCAACCTAGGGACTACGAACACTGAAGCTTTCTTT	CASNLGTTNTEAFF	TRBJ1-1	NA	NA	TRBV7-9
TGTGCCAGCTCACTCAGACGGGACCGGAAGGAGACCCAGTACTTC	CASSLRRDRKETQYF	TRBJ2-5	NA	NA	TRBV18
TGTGCCAGCAGTGACTCTGGGGGGGGTAATGAGCAGTTCTTC	CASSDSGGGNEQFF	TRBJ2-1	NA	TRBD2	TRBV6-4
TGTGCCAGCAACAGACAGGGCACAGATACGCAGTATTTT	CASNRQGTDTQYF	TRBJ2-3	few	NA	TRBV12-3/TRBV12-4
TGCGCCAGCAGCCATAGCGGGTTAGCCTACGAGCAGTACTTC	CASSHSGLAYEQYF	TRBJ2-7	NA	TRBD2	TRBV5-1
TGTGCCAGCAGCTTAGAGATAGCGGGGGGAGAGACCCAGTACTTC	CASSLEIAGGETQYF	TRBJ2-5	few	TRBD2	TRBV7-2
TGCGCCAGCAGCGGAACGGGGGGGAAGACCCAGTACTTC	CASSGTGGKTQYF	TRBJ2-5	NA	TRBD2	TRBV5-1
TGTGCCAGCAGTGGGGCCCCTGGGGGTCGAGAGACCCAGTACTTC	CASSGAPGGRETQYF	TRBJ2-5	NA	NA	TRBV27
TGTGCCAGCAGTGAAGCTACTCGCCGCCAAGAGACCCAGTACTTC	CASSEATRRQETQYF	TRBJ2-5	NA	NA	TRBV2
TGCAGTGCTAGCCCGACTAGTTACAGTGAGCAGTTCTTC	CSASPTSYSEQFF	TRBJ2-1	few	NA	TRBV20-1
TGCAGCGTTCTGACAGGGGCCGCCTACGAGCAGTACTTC	CSVLTGAAYEQYF	TRBJ2-7	few	TRBD1	TRBV29-1
TGCGCCAGCAGCATCACTACCGGGACAGGGTATCTATACGAGCAGTACTTC	CASSITTGTGYLYEQYF	TRBJ2-7	NA	TRBD1	TRBV5-1
TGCAGTGCCGCGGGGACAGGGTTTCTCTACGAGCAGTACTTC	CSAAGTGFLYEQYF	TRBJ2-7	NA	TRBD1	TRBV20-1
TGTGCCAGCAGGTCGGGACAGGGGGTCAACGGGGAGCTGTTTTTT	CASRSGQGVNGELFF	TRBJ2-2	NA	TRBD1	TRBV6-2/TRBV6-3
TGTGCCAGTACCCCTGAGGGGGGCGCAGATACGCAGTATTTT	CASTPEGGADTQYF	TRBJ2-3	NA	NA	TRBV19
TGTGCCAGCAGAGACAGGGTATGTCAGGGCGCCCGACGAGCCAAAAACATTCAGTACTTC	CASRDRVCQGARRAKNIQYF	TRBJ2-4	NA	NA	TRBV21-1